These 26 T cell receptor beta chains came from one sample sequenced in a study of blood T cells in healthy people across ages. A second PCR, run for roughly 7 to 11 cycles, used a sample-barcoded 5' primer plus a J-beta primer mix. Using its own MiXCR run on the 5' RACE reads, TCRdb lists one record per CDR3 protein. This sample has approximately 800,000 distinct CDR3 sequences, with roughly 50% found just once. Material: blood. These receptors were obtained from a man in his forties in good health.

This clonotype was detected only a few times. The gene calls are TRBV9 and TRBJ2-5; 13 positions agree with TRBD2. The CDR3 sequence is 17 residues long. After removal of 3 bases from V and 4 bases from J, the junction contained 9 bases not matched to a gene. Per the germline V gene, CDR1 is SGDLS and CDR2 is YYNGEE. This CDR3 is CASSAPGLAGVRETQYF. CDR3 DNA sequence: TGTGCCAGCAGCGCACCCGGACTAGCGGGAGTTAGAGAGACCCAGTACTTC.

The rearrangement joins TRBV10-3 to TRBJ2-3, with D perhaps TRBD1 or TRBD2 (5 bases each). CDR1 and CDR2 (germline): ENHRY, SYGVKD. This CDR3 has 16 amino acids. Trimming shortened V by 4 bases and J by 3 bases, and 17 bases separated the two germline ends. This CDR3 reads CAISGDQAALTDTQYF. Here the CDR3 DNA reads TGTGCCATCAGTGGGGACCAGGCAGCCTTGACAGATACGCAGTATTTT.

The chain uses TRBV10-2 and TRBJ2-1, with D uncertain. The CDR3 spans 13 residues. Trimming took off 9 bases at V and 5 bases at J, with 14 bases between the two ends. Germline-derived CDR1 and CDR2 are WSHSY and SAAADI. CDR3 amino acids: CASRLGPNNEQFF. Written as DNA, the CDR3 is TGCGCCAGTCGACTCGGACCTAACAATGAGCAGTTCTTC.

This chain connects TRBV12-3 or TRBV12-4 to TRBJ2-7; no definite D call. The V end was cut by 2 bases, the J end by 6 bases, with 11 bases between. The CDR3 length is 13 residues. The CDR3 spells CASSLSLRSEQYF. The CDR3 DNA follows: TGTGCCAGCAGTTTAAGCCTCAGAAGCGAGCAGTACTTC.

This clonotype was detected once. This chain links TRBV20-1 with TRBJ2-5; 7 bases are shared with TRBD2. Germline assignment: CDR1 DFQATT and CDR2 SNEGSKA (reference sequence). CDR3 size: 13 residues. V lost 4 bases and J lost 5; bases outside the gene matches: 7. The CDR3 DNA is TGCAGTGCTACGGGAGGTCCAGGGGAGACCCAGTACTTC. Translated, it gives CSATGGPGETQYF.

This rearrangement joins TRBV5-1 to TRBJ2-1; D might be TRBD1 or TRBD2, each matching 6 bases. V shed 0 bases and J shed 9 bases, with 16 bases lying between them. Germline V gene sequence: CDR1 SGHRS, CDR2 YFSETQ. The CDR3 is 15 residues long. The chain's CDR3 is CASSLVLGARGEQFF. CDR3 DNA sequence: TGCGCCAGCAGCTTGGTGCTGGGGGCGCGGGGTGAGCAGTTCTTC.

The chain joins TRBV2 to TRBJ1-1; D may be TRBD1 (6 bases). Germline values: CDR1 SNHLY, CDR2 FYNNEI. The V gene lost 1 base and the J gene lost 4 bases, with 7 bases spanning the gap. The CDR3 covers 13 residues. The CDR3 sequence is CASSEGGATEAFF. The CDR3 DNA is TGTGCCAGCAGTGAAGGGGGGGCCACTGAAGCTTTCTTT.

The genes are TRBV4-1 and TRBJ2-7, with a tentative D call TRBD1 (6 bases). Germline CDR1 and CDR2: MGHRA and YSYEKL. The CDR3 loop spans 15 amino acids. V lost 3 bases, J lost 2 bases, and 14 bases lay in between. The CDR3: CASSHWAGAAYEQYF. CDR3 sequence (DNA): TGCGCCAGCAGCCACTGGGCAGGGGCCGCCTACGAGCAGTACTTC.

The rearrangement joins TRBV4-3 to TRBJ2-5; possibly TRBD2 for D (7 bases). The CDR3 sequence is 17 residues long. Germline V gene sequence: CDR1 LGHNA, CDR2 YSLEER. Trimming removed 0 bases from V and 11 bases from J, with 25 bases in between. The CDR3 loop is CASSQDVTGEWEGEQYF. Written as DNA, the CDR3 is TGCGCCAGCAGCCAAGATGTTACCGGCGAGTGGGAGGGGGAGCAGTACTTC.

The chain links TRBV27 to TRBJ2-7, with 7 nucleotides matching TRBD1. Germline CDR1 MNHEY, CDR2 SMNVEV (reference sequence). The CDR3 length is 15 residues. Losses at the gene ends were 6 bases for V and 4 bases for J; bases not matched to a gene: 12. CDR3: CASRPQRQGLYEQYF. CDR3 sequence (DNA): TGTGCCAGCAGACCCCAAAGACAGGGTCTATACGAGCAGTACTTC.

This chain uses TRBV20-1 with TRBJ2-1, with D perhaps matching TRBD2 (5 bases). The germline gives CDR1 DFQATT, CDR2 SNEGSKA (reference sequence). Trimming left V 0 bases short and J 1 base short, with 10 bases between. This CDR3 spans 15 amino acids. CDR3 in amino acids: CSARDLGDSYNEQFF. The CDR3 coding sequence is TGCAGTGCTAGAGATCTCGGGGATTCCTACAATGAGCAGTTCTTC.

This sequence joins TRBV28 and TRBJ1-6, with 11 positions matching TRBD1. The CDR3 sequence is 16 residues long. Germline V gene sequence: CDR1 MDHEN, CDR2 SYDVKM. V lost 4 bases, J lost 8 bases, and 7 bases stayed unmatched. The DNA of the CDR3 is TGTGCCAGCAGTTCACCCCCGGGACAGGGGGATTCACCCCTCCACTTT. It specifies CASSSPPGQGDSPLHF.

The CDR3: CASSQDPGLAGMETQYF. CDR3 nucleotides: TGCGCCAGCAGCCAAGACCCGGGACTAGCGGGAATGGAGACCCAGTACTTC. This chain joins TRBV4-3 and TRBJ2-7; TRBD2 agrees at 13 bases. The DNA end favors TRBJ2-5, so the J call may be wrong. This CDR3 comprises 17 residues. Looked up from germline, CDR1 is LGHNA and CDR2 is YSLEER.

This rearrangement joins TRBV28 to TRBJ1-1; possibly TRBD1 for D (5 bases). The V and J ends lost 2 bases and 5 bases respectively, with 12 bases between them. Germline lookup yields CDR1 MDHEN and CDR2 SYDVKM. The CDR3 spans 14 residues. The CDR3 region is CASSLRGRRTEAFF. The CDR3 DNA reads as TGTGCCAGCAGTTTAAGGGGAAGGAGGACTGAAGCTTTCTTT.

The count of this clonotype is one. The V and J genes are TRBV6-4 and TRBJ2-3; no reliable D call. The CDR3 length is 15 residues. V gave up 3 bases and J gave up 4 bases, with 14 bases separating them. The germline CDR1 and CDR2 sequences are MRHNA and SNTAGT. The DNA of the CDR3 is TGTGCCAGCAGTGAGATTCCGTCCGGATCAGATACGCAGTATTTT. Amino acids: CASSEIPSGSDTQYF.

This clonotype was seen more than once but under ten times. The chain combines TRBV6-1 with TRBJ2-3; 9 bases are a match to TRBD1. Unmatched junction bases numbered 4, after V lost 5 bases and J lost 1 base. This CDR3 has 15 residues. Germline assignment: CDR1 MNHNS and CDR2 SASEGT. The chain's CDR3 is CASSQDRGGTDTQYF. The CDR3 DNA is TGTGCCAGCAGTCAGGACAGGGGAGGCACAGATACGCAGTATTTT.

The gene calls are TRBV4-2 and TRBJ2-7; 10 positions agree with TRBD2. The CDR3 sequence is 15 residues long. Per the germline V gene, CDR1 is LGHNA and CDR2 is YNFKEQ. The V and J ends lost 1 base and 6 bases, in that order; junction bases with no gene match: 6. CDR3 protein: CASSQGVAGGPEQYF. Written as DNA, the CDR3 is TGTGCCAGCAGCCAAGGGGTAGCGGGAGGACCCGAGCAGTACTTC.

The V gene is TRBV27, the J gene TRBJ1-3; D may be TRBD1 (6 bases). Trimming pared 6 bases from V and 4 bases from J, leaving 13 bases between. Germline lookup yields CDR1 MNHEY and CDR2 SMNVEV (reference sequence). The CDR3 totals 14 residues. The CDR3, as DNA: TGTGCCAGCAGCTTGGGAACAGGGGGAAACACCATATATTTT. Translated, it gives CASSLGTGGNTIYF.

The CDR3 region has the DNA TGTGCCAGCAGCCAGGCAGGGGGGTTTGGTGGCTACACCTTC. It specifies CASSQAGGFGGYTF. The chain has TRBV9 and TRBJ1-2, with 7 nucleotides matching TRBD1. This CDR3 has 14 amino acids. V was pared by 4 bases and J by 7 bases, with 10 bases of the junction left unmatched. From germline, CDR1 is SGDLS and CDR2 YYNGEE.

This chain connects TRBV18 to TRBJ2-7; 7 nucleotides align to TRBD1. Germline values: CDR1 KGHSH, CDR2 LQKENI. Losses at the gene ends were 5 bases for V and 4 bases for J; bases not matched to a gene: 14. The CDR3 has 16 residues. CDR3 in amino acids: CASSNPPQGNRYEQYF. The CDR3 nucleotides read TGTGCCAGCTCAAATCCGCCACAGGGGAACCGTTACGAGCAGTACTTC. The variable domain in full, with the rest retrieved from reference TRBV18 and TRBJ2-7, is NAGVMQNPRHLVRRRGQEARLRCSPMKGHSHVYWYRQLPEEGLKFMVYLQKENIIDESGMPKERFSAEFPKEGPSILRIQQVVRGDSAAYFCASSNPPQGNRYEQYFGPGTRLTVT.

CDR3 in amino acids: CASSTGAGDTGELFF. As DNA, the CDR3 is TGTGCCAGCAGCACGGGGGCTGGGGACACCGGGGAGCTGTTTTTT. The J gene is TRBJ2-2, the V gene TRBV6-1; D could derive from TRBD1 or TRBD2 (6 bases each). V was clipped by 6 bases and J by 3 bases, with 14 bases between them. Germline V CDR1 and CDR2: MNHNS, SASEGT. The CDR3 spans 15 residues.

The chain uses TRBV20-1 and TRBJ2-1; perhaps TRBD1 as D (6 bases). The end of the DNA fits TRBJ2-7 better, so the J call may be wrong. This CDR3 region has 14 residues. Germline CDR1 is DFQATT and CDR2 is SNEGSKA (reference sequence). The CDR3, as DNA: TGCAGCACCATGGTCAGGGGACCATACAATGAGCAGTACTTC. Translating gives CSTMVRGPYNEQYF.

The chain has TRBV7-3 and TRBJ2-5; TRBD1 is a possible D gene (6 bases). The end of the DNA is better explained by TRBJ2-7, so the J call may be wrong. The CDR3 loop spans 14 amino acids. Germline values: CDR1 SGHTA, CDR2 FQGTGA. The CDR3 region is CASSSGVGMDEQYF. Written as DNA, the CDR3 is TGTGCCAGCAGCTCAGGGGTAGGGATGGACGAGCAGTACTTC.

There are many counts of this clonotype. This sequence joins TRBV10-3 and TRBJ2-3; tentative D call: TRBD2 (5 bases). Trimming removed 3 bases at V and 2 bases at J, with 9 bases between. Germline CDR1 ENHRY, CDR2 SYGVKD. The CDR3 is 14 residues long. The CDR3 DNA sequence: TGTGCCATCAGTGATCGGGGTAACACAGATACGCAGTATTTT. Encoded protein: CAISDRGNTDTQYF.

The chain combines TRBV6-5 with TRBJ1-1; D is uncertain. CDR3 length: 14 residues. CDR1 and CDR2 from the germline V gene are MNHEY and SVGAGI. Trimming took 6 bases from V and 4 from J, leaving 15 bases between them. CDR3 nucleotide sequence: TGTGCCAGCAGACTAGGGTACGCGCCCACTGAAGCTTTCTTT. This encodes CASRLGYAPTEAFF.

This chain joins TRBV10-3 and TRBJ2-5; D may be TRBD1 or TRBD2 (6 bases each). This CDR3 has 13 amino acids. V was cut by 7 bases and J by 2 bases, with 11 bases left in between. The germline V gene encodes CDR1 ENHRY and CDR2 SYGVKD. CDR3 loop: CAINTGAQETQYF. Here the CDR3 DNA reads TGTGCCATCAATACGGGGGCGCAAGAGACCCAGTACTTC.